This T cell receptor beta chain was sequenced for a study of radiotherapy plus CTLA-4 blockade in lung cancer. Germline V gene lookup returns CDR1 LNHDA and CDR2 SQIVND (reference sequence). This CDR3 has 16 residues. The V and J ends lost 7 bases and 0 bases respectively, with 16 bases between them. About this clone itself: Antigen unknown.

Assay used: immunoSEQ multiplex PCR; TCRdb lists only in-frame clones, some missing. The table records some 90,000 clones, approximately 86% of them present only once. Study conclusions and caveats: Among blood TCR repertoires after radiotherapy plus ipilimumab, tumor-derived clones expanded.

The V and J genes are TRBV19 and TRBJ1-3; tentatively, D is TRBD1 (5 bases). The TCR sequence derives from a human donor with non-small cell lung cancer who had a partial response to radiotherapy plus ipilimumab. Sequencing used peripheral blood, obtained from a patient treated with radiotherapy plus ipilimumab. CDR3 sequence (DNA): TGTGCCAGTAAGTCCGGGGACTACAGCTCTGGAAACACCATATATTTT. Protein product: CASKSGDYSSGNTIYF.